This T cell receptor (beta chain) is from a study of blood T cell repertoires in COVID-19. Study in general: PBMCs, B-cell-depleted T cells, or T cells were the source of the cDNA or gDNA that made up the material.

The CDR3 is made up of 14 amino acids. The ends lost 6 bases at V and 7 bases at J; junction bases unmatched: 11. The germline gives CDR1 MDHEN, CDR2 SYDVKM. Original analysis: By means of reference gene primer amplification, nucleated cell counts were estimated. The method was immunoSEQ multiplex PCR; TCRdb's version includes in-frame clones alone and lacks a portion of them. V, J and clone size derive from that table, while D and trimming were established from the DNA sequence. The data contain about 180,000 clones, about 80% of them singletons. Residents of about 25 US areas, aged about 18 to 95 years, made up the participants. Exposed study participants had met a COVID-19 case within 2 weeks before entry.

What was sequenced was PBMCs or T cells enriched from blood (not recorded which). This chain joins TRBV28 and TRBJ2-5; 7 nucleotides agree with TRBD2. This TCR was recovered from a man aged 55 to 70 who had been exposed to COVID-19. CDR3 DNA: TGTGCCAGCAGGATCCTAACGGGAGGATGGACCCAGTACTTC. It encodes CASRILTGGWTQYF.